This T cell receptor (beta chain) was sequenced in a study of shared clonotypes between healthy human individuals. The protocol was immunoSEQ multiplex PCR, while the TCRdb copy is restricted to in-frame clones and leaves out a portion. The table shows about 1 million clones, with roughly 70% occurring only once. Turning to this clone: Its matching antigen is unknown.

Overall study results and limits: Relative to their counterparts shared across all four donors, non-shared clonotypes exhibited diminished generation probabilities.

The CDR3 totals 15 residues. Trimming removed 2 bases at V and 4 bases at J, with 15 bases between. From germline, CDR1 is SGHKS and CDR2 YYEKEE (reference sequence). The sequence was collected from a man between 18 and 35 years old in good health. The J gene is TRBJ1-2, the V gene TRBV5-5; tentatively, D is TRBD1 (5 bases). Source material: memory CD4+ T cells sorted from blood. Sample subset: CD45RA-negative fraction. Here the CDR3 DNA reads TGTGCCAGCAGCTTAGGGACGGGGAACATCTATGGCTACACCTTC. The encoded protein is CASSLGTGNIYGYTF.